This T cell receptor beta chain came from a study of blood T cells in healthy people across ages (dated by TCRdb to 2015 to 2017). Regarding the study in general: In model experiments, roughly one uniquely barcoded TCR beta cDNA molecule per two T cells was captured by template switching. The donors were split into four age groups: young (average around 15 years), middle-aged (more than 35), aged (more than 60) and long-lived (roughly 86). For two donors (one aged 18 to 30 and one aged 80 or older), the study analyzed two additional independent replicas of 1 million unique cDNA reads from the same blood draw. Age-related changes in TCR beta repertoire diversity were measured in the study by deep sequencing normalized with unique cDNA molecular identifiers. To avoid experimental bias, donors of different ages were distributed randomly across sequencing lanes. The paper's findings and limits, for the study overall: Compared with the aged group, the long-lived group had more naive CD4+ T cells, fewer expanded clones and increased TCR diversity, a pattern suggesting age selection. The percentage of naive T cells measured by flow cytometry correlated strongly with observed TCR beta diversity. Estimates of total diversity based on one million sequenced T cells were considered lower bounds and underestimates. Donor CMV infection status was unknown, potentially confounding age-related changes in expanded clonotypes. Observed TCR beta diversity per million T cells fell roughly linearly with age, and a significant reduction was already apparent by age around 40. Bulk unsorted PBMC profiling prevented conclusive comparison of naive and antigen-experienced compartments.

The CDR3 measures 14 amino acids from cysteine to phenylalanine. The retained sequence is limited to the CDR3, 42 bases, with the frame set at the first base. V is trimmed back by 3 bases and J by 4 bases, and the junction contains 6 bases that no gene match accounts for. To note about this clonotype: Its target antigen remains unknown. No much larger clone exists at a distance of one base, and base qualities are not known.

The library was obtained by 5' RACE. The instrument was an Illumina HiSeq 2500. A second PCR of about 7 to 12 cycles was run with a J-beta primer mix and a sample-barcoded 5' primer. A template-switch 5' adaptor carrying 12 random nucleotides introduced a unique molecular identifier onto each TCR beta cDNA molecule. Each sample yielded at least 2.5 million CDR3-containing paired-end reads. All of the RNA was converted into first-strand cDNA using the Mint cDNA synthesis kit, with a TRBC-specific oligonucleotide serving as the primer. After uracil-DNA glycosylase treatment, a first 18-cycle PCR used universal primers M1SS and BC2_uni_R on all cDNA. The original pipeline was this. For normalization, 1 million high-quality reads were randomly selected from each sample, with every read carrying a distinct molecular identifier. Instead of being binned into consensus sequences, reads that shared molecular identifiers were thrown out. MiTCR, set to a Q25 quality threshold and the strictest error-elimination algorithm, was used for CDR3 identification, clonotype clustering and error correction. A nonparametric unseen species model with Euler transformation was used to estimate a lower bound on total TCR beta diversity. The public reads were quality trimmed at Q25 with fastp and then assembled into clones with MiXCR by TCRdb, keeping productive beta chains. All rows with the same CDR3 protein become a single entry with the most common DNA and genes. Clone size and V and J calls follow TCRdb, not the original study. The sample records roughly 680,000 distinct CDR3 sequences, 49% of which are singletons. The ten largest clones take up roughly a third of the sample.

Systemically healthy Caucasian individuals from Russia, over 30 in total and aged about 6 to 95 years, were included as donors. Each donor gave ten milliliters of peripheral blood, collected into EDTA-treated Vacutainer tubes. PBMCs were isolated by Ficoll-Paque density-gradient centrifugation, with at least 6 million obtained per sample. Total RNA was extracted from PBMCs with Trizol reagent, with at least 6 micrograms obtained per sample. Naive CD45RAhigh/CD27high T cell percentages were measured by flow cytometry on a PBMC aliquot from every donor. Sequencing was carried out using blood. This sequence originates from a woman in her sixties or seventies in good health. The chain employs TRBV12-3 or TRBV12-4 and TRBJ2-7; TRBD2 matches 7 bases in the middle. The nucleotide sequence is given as TGTGCCAGCAGTTTCCATAGGGGAGGGTACGAGCAGTACTTC. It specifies CASSFHRGGYEQYF.